This T cell receptor (beta chain) was captured by sequencing in a study of T cells in Graves' hyperthyroidism and ophthalmopathy. This clonotype was detected many times. This CDR3 has 17 residues. The ends lost 5 bases at V and 5 bases at J; junction bases unmatched: 7. CDR1 and CDR2 (germline): SGHTA, FQGTGA. The investigators amplified TCR beta CDR3 regions from RNA transcripts. In the first-round RT-PCR of the TCR CDR3, the HTBI primer set was used. From the multiplex PCR reads, TCRdb called clonotypes with MiXCR, one entry per CDR3 protein. The sample carries over 400,000 distinct CDR3 sequences, roughly 15% recorded once.

Source material: blood. The chain has TRBV7-3 and TRBJ2-2, with TRBD2 matching 14 bases. The sequence was collected from a young man with Graves' ophthalmopathy. CDR3 loop: CASSPGLAGGWTGELFF. For the CDR3, the DNA is TGTGCCAGCAGCCCAGGACTAGCGGGAGGTTGGACCGGGGAGCTGTTTTTT.